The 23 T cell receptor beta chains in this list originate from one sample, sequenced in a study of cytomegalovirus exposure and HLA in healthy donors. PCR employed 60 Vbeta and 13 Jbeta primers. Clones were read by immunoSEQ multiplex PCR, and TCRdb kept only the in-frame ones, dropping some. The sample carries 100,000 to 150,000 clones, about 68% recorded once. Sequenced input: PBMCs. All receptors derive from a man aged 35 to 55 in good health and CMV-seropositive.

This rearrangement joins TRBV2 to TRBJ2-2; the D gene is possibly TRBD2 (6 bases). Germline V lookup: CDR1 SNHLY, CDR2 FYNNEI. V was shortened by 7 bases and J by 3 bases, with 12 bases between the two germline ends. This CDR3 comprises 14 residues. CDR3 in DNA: TGTGCCAGCACCATAAGACTAGACACCGGGGAGCTGTTTTTT. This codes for CASTIRLDTGELFF. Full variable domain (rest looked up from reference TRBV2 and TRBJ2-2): EPEVTQTPSHQVTQMGQEVILRCVPISNHLYFYWYRQILGQKVEFLVSFYNNEISEKSEIFDDQFSVERPDGSNFTLKIRSTKLEDSAMYFCASTIRLDTGELFFGEGSRLTVL.

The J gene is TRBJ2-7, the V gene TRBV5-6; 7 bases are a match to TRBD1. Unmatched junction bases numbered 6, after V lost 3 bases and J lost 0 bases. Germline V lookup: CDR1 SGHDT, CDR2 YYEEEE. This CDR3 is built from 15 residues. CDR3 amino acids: CASSSAGGPSYEQYF. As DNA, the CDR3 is TGTGCCAGCAGCTCGGCAGGGGGTCCCTCCTACGAGCAGTACTTC.

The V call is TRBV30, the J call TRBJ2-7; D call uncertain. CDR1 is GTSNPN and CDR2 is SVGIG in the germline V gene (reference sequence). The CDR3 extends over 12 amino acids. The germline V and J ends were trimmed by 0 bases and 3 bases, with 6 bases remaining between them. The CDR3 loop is CAWSVSSYEQYF. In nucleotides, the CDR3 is TGTGCCTGGAGTGTTTCCAGCTACGAGCAGTACTTC. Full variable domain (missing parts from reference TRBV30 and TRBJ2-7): SQTIHQWPATLVQPVGSPLSLECTVEGTSNPNLYWYRQAAGRGLQLLFYSVGIGQISSEVPQNLSASRPQDRQFILSSKKLLLSDSGFYLCAWSVSSYEQYFGPGTRLTVT.

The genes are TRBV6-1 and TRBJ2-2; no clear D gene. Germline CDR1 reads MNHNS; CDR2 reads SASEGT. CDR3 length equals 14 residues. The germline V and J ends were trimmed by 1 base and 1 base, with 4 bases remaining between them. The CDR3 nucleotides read TGTGCCAGCAGTGAAGTTAAGAACACCGGGGAGCTGTTTTTT. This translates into CASSEVKNTGELFF.

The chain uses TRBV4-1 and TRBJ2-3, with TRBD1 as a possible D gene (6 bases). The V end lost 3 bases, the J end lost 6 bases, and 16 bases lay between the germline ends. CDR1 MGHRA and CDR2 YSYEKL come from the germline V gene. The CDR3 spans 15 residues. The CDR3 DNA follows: TGCGCCAGCAGCCAGACCCGGACAGCTCCGGATACGCAGTATTTT. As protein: CASSQTRTAPDTQYF.

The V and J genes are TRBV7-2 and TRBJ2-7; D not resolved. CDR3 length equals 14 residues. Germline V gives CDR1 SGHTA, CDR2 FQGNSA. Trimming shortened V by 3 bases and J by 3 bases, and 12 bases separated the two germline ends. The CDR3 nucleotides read TGTGCCAGCAGCTTGAGTGCCAGGATCTACGAGCAGTACTTC. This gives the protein CASSLSARIYEQYF.

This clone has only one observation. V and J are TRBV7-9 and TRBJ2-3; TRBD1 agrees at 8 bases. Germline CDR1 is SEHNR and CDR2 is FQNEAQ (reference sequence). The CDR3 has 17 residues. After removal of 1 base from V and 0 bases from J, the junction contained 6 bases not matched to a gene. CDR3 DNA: TGTGCCAGCAGCTTAGACCTGACAGGGGCTAGCACAGATACGCAGTATTTT. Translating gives CASSLDLTGASTDTQYF. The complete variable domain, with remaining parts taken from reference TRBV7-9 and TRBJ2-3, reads DTGVSQNPRHKITKRGQNVTFRCDPISEHNRLYWYRQTLGQGPEFLTYFQNEAQLEKSRLLSDRFSAERPKGSFSTLEIQRTEQGDSAMYLCASSLDLTGASTDTQYFGPGTRLTVL.

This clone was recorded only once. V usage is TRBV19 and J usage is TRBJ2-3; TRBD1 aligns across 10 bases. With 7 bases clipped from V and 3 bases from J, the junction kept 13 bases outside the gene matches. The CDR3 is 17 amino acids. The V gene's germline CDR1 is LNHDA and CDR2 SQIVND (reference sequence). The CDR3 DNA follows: TGTGCCAGTACCGGGAAAGGGACAGGGGTAGGAACAGATACGCAGTATTTT. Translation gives CASTGKGTGVGTDTQYF.

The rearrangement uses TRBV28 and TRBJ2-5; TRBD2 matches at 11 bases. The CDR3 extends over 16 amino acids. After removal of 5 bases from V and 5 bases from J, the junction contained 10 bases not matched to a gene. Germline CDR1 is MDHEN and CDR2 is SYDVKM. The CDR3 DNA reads TGTGCCAGCAGTCCACAAACGCTAGCGGGAGGCGAGACCCAGTACTTC. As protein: CASSPQTLAGGETQYF. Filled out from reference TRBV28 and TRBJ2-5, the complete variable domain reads DVKVTQSSRYLVKRTGEKVFLECVQDMDHENMFWYRQDPGLGLRLIYFSYDVKMKEKGDIPEGYSVSREKKERFSLILESASTNQTSMYLCASSPQTLAGGETQYFGPGTRLLVL.

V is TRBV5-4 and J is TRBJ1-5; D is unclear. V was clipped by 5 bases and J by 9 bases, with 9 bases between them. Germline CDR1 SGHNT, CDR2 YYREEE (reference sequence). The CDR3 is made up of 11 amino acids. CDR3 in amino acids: CASSFSRPQHF. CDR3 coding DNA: TGTGCCAGCAGTTTCAGTCGGCCCCAGCATTTT. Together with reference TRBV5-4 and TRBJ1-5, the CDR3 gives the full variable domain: ETGVTQSPTHLIKTRGQQVTLRCSSQSGHNTVSWYQQALGQGPQFIFQYYREEENGRGNFPPRFSGLQFPNYSSELNVNALELDDSALYLCASSFSRPQHFGDGTRLSIL.

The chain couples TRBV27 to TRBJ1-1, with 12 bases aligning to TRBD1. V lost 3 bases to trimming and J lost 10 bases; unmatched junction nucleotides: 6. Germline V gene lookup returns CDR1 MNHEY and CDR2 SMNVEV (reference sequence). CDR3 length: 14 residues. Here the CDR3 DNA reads TGTGCCAGCAGTTTGCTGGGACAGGGGGCGAGAGCTTTCTTT. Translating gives CASSLLGQGARAFF.

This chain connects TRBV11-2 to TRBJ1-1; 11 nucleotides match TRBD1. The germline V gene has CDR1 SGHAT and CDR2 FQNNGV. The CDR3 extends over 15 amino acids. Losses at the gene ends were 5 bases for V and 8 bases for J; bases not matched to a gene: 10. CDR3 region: CASSQRAGTGGEAFF. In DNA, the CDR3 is TGTGCCAGCAGCCAACGGGCCGGGACAGGGGGGGAAGCTTTCTTT.

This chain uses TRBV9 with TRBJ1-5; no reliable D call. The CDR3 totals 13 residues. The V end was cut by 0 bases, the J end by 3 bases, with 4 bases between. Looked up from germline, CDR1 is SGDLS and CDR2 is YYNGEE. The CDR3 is CASSVGANQPQHF. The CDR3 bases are TGTGCCAGCAGCGTAGGGGCCAATCAGCCCCAGCATTTT.

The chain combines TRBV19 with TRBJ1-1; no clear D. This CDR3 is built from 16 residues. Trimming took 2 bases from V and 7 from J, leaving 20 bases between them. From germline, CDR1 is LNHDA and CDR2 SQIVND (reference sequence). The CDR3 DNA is TGTGCCAGTAGTATAACCGAACGGAGGCAGTGGGGTGAAGCTTTCTTT. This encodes CASSITERRQWGEAFF. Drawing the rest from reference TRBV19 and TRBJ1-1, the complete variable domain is DGGITQSPKYLFRKEGQNVTLSCEQNLNHDAMYWYRQDPGQGLRLIYYSQIVNDFQKGDIAEGYSVSREKKESFPLTVTSAQKNPTAFYLCASSITERRQWGEAFFGQGTRLTVV.

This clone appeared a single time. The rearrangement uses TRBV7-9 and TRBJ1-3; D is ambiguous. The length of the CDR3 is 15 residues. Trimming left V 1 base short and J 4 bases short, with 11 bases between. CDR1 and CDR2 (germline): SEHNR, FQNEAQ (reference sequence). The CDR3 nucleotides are TGTGCCAGCAGCTTAGATCGGGGTAACGGAAACACCATATATTTT. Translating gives CASSLDRGNGNTIYF.

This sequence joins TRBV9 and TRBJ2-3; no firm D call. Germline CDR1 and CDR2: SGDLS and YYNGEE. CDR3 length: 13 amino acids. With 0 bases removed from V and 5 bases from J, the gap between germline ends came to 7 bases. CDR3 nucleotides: TGTGCCAGCAGCGTAGCTACGGTAGATACGCAGTATTTT. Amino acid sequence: CASSVATVDTQYF.

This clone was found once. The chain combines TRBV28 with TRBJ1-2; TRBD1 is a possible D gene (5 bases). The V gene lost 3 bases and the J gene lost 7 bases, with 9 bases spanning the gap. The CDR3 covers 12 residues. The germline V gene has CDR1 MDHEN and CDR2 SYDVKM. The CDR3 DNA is TGTGCCAGCAGTTTGTGGCAGGGTGGCTACACCTTC. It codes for CASSLWQGGYTF.

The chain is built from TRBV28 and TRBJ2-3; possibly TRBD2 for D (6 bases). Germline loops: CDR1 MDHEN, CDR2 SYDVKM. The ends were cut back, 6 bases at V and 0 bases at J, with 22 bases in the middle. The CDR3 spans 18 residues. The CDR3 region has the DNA TGTGCCAGCAGAAAAGAGGCTAGCGCACCGCTTAGCACAGATACGCAGTATTTT. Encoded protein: CASRKEASAPLSTDTQYF.

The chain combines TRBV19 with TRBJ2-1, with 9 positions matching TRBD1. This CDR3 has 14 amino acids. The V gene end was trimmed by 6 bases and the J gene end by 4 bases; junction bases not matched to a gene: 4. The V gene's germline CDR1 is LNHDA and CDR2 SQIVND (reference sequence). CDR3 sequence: CASSDRGGYNEQFF. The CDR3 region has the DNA TGTGCCAGTAGCGACAGGGGGGGGTACAATGAGCAGTTCTTC.

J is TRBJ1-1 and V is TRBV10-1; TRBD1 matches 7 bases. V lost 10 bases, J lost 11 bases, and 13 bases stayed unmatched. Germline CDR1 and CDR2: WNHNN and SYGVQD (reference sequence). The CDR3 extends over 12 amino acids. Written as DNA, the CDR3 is TGCGCCACTACCGACAGGGCTGGGAGGGCTTTCTTT. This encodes CATTDRAGRAFF.

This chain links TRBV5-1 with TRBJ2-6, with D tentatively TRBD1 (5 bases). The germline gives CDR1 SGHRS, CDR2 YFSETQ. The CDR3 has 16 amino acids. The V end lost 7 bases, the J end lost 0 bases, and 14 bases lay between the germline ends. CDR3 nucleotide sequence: TGCGCCAGCCAATGGGGCGGATACTCTGGGGCCAACGTCCTGACTTTC. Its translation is CASQWGGYSGANVLTF. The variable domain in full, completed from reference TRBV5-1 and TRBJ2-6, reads KAGVTQTPRYLIKTRGQQVTLSCSPISGHRSVSWYQQTPGQGLQFLFEYFSETQRNKGNFPGRFSGRQFSNSRSEMNVSTLELGDSALYLCASQWGGYSGANVLTFGAGSRLTVL.

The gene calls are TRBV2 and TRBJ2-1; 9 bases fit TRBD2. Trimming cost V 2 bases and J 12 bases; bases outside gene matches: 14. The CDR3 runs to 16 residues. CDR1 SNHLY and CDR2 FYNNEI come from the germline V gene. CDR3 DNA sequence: TGTGCCAGCAGTGAATCAGCGCGGCGGGAGGGCCTCCTGCAGTTCTTC. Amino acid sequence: CASSESARREGLLQFF.

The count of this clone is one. CDR3 loop: CASSHTTSGASTDTQYF. CDR3 coding DNA: TGTGCCAGTAGTCACACGACTAGCGGGGCTAGCACAGATACGCAGTATTTT. The chain combines TRBV19 with TRBJ2-3; TRBD2 matches at 11 bases. CDR1 is LNHDA and CDR2 is SQIVND in the germline V gene (reference sequence). The CDR3 is 17 residues long. V trimming: 5 bases; J trimming: 0 bases; junction bases outside the gene matches: 7. Together with reference TRBV19 and TRBJ2-3, the CDR3 gives the full variable domain: DGGITQSPKYLFRKEGQNVTLSCEQNLNHDAMYWYRQDPGQGLRLIYYSQIVNDFQKGDIAEGYSVSREKKESFPLTVTSAQKNPTAFYLCASSHTTSGASTDTQYFGPGTRLTVL.